Listed here are 20 T cell receptor beta chains from one sample, sequenced in a study of cytomegalovirus exposure and HLA in healthy donors. The PCR was carried out with 60 Vbeta primers and 13 Jbeta primers. Clones were sequenced by immunoSEQ multiplex PCR, and TCRdb holds only the in-frame ones, with some missing. Of 130,000 to 150,000 clones in the sample, about 74% were seen once. The sequenced sample was PBMCs. The receptors shown here come from a man younger than 35 in good health and CMV-seropositive.

V is TRBV5-8 and J is TRBJ2-1; tentative D call: TRBD2 (6 bases). Germline lookup yields CDR1 SGHTS and CDR2 YDEGEE. Trimming pared 1 base from V and 0 bases from J, leaving 11 bases between. The CDR3 covers 16 residues. CDR3 region: CASSLTGSSSYNEQFF. CDR3 DNA sequence: TGTGCCAGCAGCTTGACCGGGAGTTCCTCCTACAATGAGCAGTTCTTC.

This clone came up many times. J is TRBJ2-2 and V is TRBV5-6, with D possibly matching TRBD1 (6 bases). The germline V gene encodes CDR1 SGHDT and CDR2 YYEEEE. Trimming removed 5 bases at V and 1 base at J, with 12 bases between. The CDR3 covers 15 residues. CDR3 bases: TGTGCCAGCAGTTATGGACAGTTGAACACCGGGGAGCTGTTTTTT. It is translated as CASSYGQLNTGELFF. Looking up the rest from reference TRBV5-6 and TRBJ2-2 gives the full variable domain: DAGVTQSPTHLIKTRGQQVTLRCSPKSGHDTVSWYQQALGQGPQFIFQYYEEEERQRGNFPDRFSGHQFPNYSSELNVNALLLGDSALYLCASSYGQLNTGELFFGEGSRLTVL.

This chain links TRBV29-1 with TRBJ1-2; no clear D. CDR1 is SQVTM, CDR2 ANQGSEA, per germline. V lost 3 bases and J 5 bases, leaving 16 bases between the germline ends. The CDR3 contains 14 residues. CDR3 nucleotides: TGCAGCGTTGACCACTCGGGGAGACGGTATGGCTACACCTTC. Amino acids: CSVDHSGRRYGYTF.

The V and J genes are TRBV4-1 and TRBJ2-2; 11 positions agree with TRBD1. Per the germline V gene, CDR1 is MGHRA and CDR2 is YSYEKL. V lost 3 bases, J lost 5 bases, and 8 bases stayed unmatched. The CDR3 has 17 amino acids. CDR3 residues: CASSHRTGTGGTGELFF. CDR3 sequence (DNA): TGCGCCAGCAGCCACCGAACAGGGACAGGGGGGACCGGGGAGCTGTTTTTT.

The table lists this clone with a few counts. The gene calls are TRBV7-2 and TRBJ2-7, with TRBD1 matching 9 bases. This CDR3 spans 13 amino acids. From germline, CDR1 is SGHTA and CDR2 FQGNSA. Trimming took 5 bases from V and 3 from J; bases not matched to a gene: 2. The CDR3 reads CASSRTGVYEQYF. The CDR3 nucleotides are TGTGCCAGCAGCCGGACAGGGGTCTACGAGCAGTACTTC. Filled out from reference TRBV7-2 and TRBJ2-7, the complete variable domain reads GAGVSQSPSNKVTEKGKDVELRCDPISGHTALYWYRQSLGQGLEFLIYFQGNSAPDKSGLPSDRFSAERTGGSVSTLTIQRTQQEDSAVYLCASSRTGVYEQYFGPGTRLTVT.

This clone was detected a few times. The rearrangement joins TRBV5-1 to TRBJ1-1, with TRBD1 identical over 9 bases. The CDR3 is made up of 14 amino acids. Germline V lookup: CDR1 SGHRS, CDR2 YFSETQ. V lost 2 bases and J lost 5; bases outside the gene matches: 4. The CDR3 is CASSFRQGGTEAFF. CDR3 coding DNA: TGCGCCAGCAGCTTCCGACAGGGGGGGACTGAAGCTTTCTTT.

V is TRBV28 and J is TRBJ2-1; TRBD1 is a possible D gene (5 bases). Germline assignment: CDR1 MDHEN and CDR2 SYDVKM. V shed 6 bases and J shed 7 bases, with 10 bases lying between them. This CDR3 is 12 amino acids long. CDR3 nucleotide sequence: TGTGCCAGCAGACTCGACAGTAATGAGCAGTTCTTC. Its translation: CASRLDSNEQFF. Combining the CDR3 with reference TRBV28 and TRBJ2-1 gives the whole variable domain DVKVTQSSRYLVKRTGEKVFLECVQDMDHENMFWYRQDPGLGLRLIYFSYDVKMKEKGDIPEGYSVSREKKERFSLILESASTNQTSMYLCASRLDSNEQFFGPGTRLTVL.

This clone was seen a handful of times. The chain carries TRBV10-3 and TRBJ2-3; D may be TRBD2 (6 bases). Germline loops: CDR1 ENHRY, CDR2 SYGVKD. V lost 4 bases and J lost 0, with 14 bases in between. The CDR3 loop spans 16 amino acids. The CDR3 region is CAISGTGATSTDTQYF. CDR3 DNA sequence: TGTGCCATCAGTGGAACGGGAGCCACTAGCACAGATACGCAGTATTTT.

The chain uses TRBV28 and TRBJ2-3; 11 positions agree with TRBD2. V trimming: 5 bases; J trimming: 3 bases; junction bases outside the gene matches: 4. Germline V CDR1 and CDR2: MDHEN, SYDVKM. CDR3 length equals 15 residues. CDR3 protein: CASSHSSGRTDTQYF. CDR3 DNA sequence: TGTGCCAGCAGTCACTCTAGCGGGAGGACAGATACGCAGTATTTT.

The chain combines TRBV7-2 with TRBJ2-4, with 7 bases that match TRBD1. This CDR3 region has 15 residues. Germline CDR1 and CDR2: SGHTA and FQGNSA. V lost 6 bases to trimming and J lost 3 bases; unmatched junction nucleotides: 8. CDR3 bases: TGTGCCAGCAGTCAGACAGGGTCGGGCAAAAACATTCAGTACTTC. Protein sequence: CASSQTGSGKNIQYF.

The CDR3 sequence is CASSPGLAGTGELFF. As DNA, the CDR3 is TGTGCCAGCAGCCCCGGACTAGCGGGAACCGGGGAGCTGTTTTTT. The chain uses TRBV7-8 and TRBJ2-2, with 12 positions matching TRBD2. The CDR3 has 15 residues. Germline CDR1 is SGHVS and CDR2 is FQNEAQ. V trimming: 5 bases; J trimming: 5 bases; junction bases outside the gene matches: 3.

CDR3 nucleotides: TGTGCCAGCGGCAGGGACAGGGTCGGGCCCCAGCATTTT. Its protein product is CASGRDRVGPQHF. The rearrangement uses TRBV28 and TRBJ1-5, with 9 bases that match TRBD1. Germline V gene data show CDR1 as MDHEN and CDR2 as SYDVKM. V lost 8 bases and J lost 9; bases outside the gene matches: 8. The CDR3 totals 13 residues.

The genes are TRBV19 and TRBJ2-3; 9 bases fit TRBD2. Per germline, CDR1 LNHDA and CDR2 SQIVND (reference sequence). V gave up 7 bases and J gave up 2 bases; unmatched junction bases: 7. The CDR3 length is 15 residues. This chain's CDR3 is CASNGGRANTDTQYF. The DNA of the CDR3 is TGTGCCAGTAACGGCGGGAGGGCCAACACAGATACGCAGTATTTT.

In this sample, this clone turned up a few times. The genes are TRBV6-6 and TRBJ2-1; possibly TRBD1 for D (5 bases). Trimming removed 5 bases from V and 1 base from J, with 15 bases in between. The CDR3 has 16 residues. The germline V gene has CDR1 MNHNY and CDR2 SVGAGI (reference sequence). CDR3 amino acids: CASSRSLGRSYNEQFF. The CDR3 DNA reads TGTGCCAGCAGTCGCTCCCTGGGGCGGTCCTACAATGAGCAGTTCTTC.

V gene TRBV6-1 combines with J gene TRBJ2-7, with 7 bases that match TRBD1. The CDR3 is 14 amino acids. V dropped 5 bases and J dropped 3; count of bases not matched to a gene: 7. Germline CDR1 MNHNS, CDR2 SASEGT. CDR3 region: CASSIQQGFYEQYF. For the CDR3, the DNA is TGTGCCAGCAGTATCCAACAGGGGTTCTACGAGCAGTACTTC.

This chain joins TRBV19 and TRBJ2-7; 7 bases match TRBD2. Germline CDR1 and CDR2: LNHDA and SQIVND (reference sequence). This CDR3 is built from 13 residues. After removal of 2 bases from V and 3 bases from J, the junction contained 1 base not matched to a gene. The DNA of the CDR3 is TGTGCCAGTAGTATATGGGGGGGCTACGAGCAGTACTTC. Translating gives CASSIWGGYEQYF.

The rearrangement joins TRBV5-6 to TRBJ2-1; TRBD2 agrees at 13 bases. CDR1 is SGHDT and CDR2 is YYEEEE in the germline V gene. V trimming: 4 bases; J trimming: 5 bases; junction bases outside the gene matches: 3. The CDR3 is made up of 15 amino acids. The CDR3 DNA reads TGTGCCAGCAGCAAGGGACTAGCGGGAAACAATGAGCAGTTCTTC. This encodes CASSKGLAGNNEQFF.

The CDR3 protein is CASSLAGDTRSAQYF. As DNA, the CDR3 is TGCGCCAGCAGCTTGGCCGGGGACACCAGGTCTGCCCAGTACTTC. The V and J genes are TRBV5-1 and TRBJ2-5, with D possibly being TRBD1 (6 bases). The CDR3 loop spans 15 amino acids. The V gene lost 0 bases and the J gene lost 9 bases, with 18 bases spanning the gap. Germline V gene sequence: CDR1 SGHRS, CDR2 YFSETQ.

This chain connects TRBV29-1 to TRBJ1-1, with D unresolved. CDR1 and CDR2 from the germline V gene are SQVTM and ANQGSEA. This CDR3 has 14 amino acids. Trimming left V 3 bases short and J 0 bases short, with 11 bases between. DNA for the CDR3: TGCAGCGTTGAGAGGTCAAGCATGAACACTGAAGCTTTCTTT. Protein sequence: CSVERSSMNTEAFF.

The chain uses TRBV4-1 and TRBJ2-5; TRBD2 aligns across 10 bases. CDR3 length: 16 residues. Germline values: CDR1 MGHRA, CDR2 YSYEKL. J was trimmed by 1 base and V by 4 bases; bases with no gene match: 6. CDR3 DNA sequence: TGCGCCAGCAGCCCGGGACTAGCGTTGGGCCAAGAGACCCAGTACTTC. This codes for CASSPGLALGQETQYF.